This TCR beta chain was recovered during a study of blood T cell repertoires in COVID-19. The wider study: Specimens from acute and convalescent COVID-19 originated in the United States, Italy and Spain. Sources were T cells, B-cell-depleted T cells, or PBMCs; the material itself was cDNA or gDNA.

The germline V gene encodes CDR1 MDHEN and CDR2 SYDVKM. CDR3 length: 12 amino acids. The V and J ends lost 8 bases and 5 bases respectively, with 11 bases between them. Per the authors' pipeline: Scientists estimated how many nucleated cells there were by amplifying reference gene primers. Clones were sequenced by immunoSEQ multiplex PCR, and TCRdb holds only the in-frame ones, with some missing. The V and J calls and clone size were taken over from that table, and D and trimming were inferred from the DNA. Among about 99,000 clones listed, roughly 87% were seen once. Sequenced sample: peripheral blood. This receptor was obtained from a woman of 80 years or more in a cohort sampled during active COVID-19. V is TRBV28 and J is TRBJ2-3, with D unclear. This CDR3 reads CASVAAEDTQYF. Here the CDR3 DNA reads TGTGCCAGCGTGGCCGCTGAAGATACGCAGTATTTT.